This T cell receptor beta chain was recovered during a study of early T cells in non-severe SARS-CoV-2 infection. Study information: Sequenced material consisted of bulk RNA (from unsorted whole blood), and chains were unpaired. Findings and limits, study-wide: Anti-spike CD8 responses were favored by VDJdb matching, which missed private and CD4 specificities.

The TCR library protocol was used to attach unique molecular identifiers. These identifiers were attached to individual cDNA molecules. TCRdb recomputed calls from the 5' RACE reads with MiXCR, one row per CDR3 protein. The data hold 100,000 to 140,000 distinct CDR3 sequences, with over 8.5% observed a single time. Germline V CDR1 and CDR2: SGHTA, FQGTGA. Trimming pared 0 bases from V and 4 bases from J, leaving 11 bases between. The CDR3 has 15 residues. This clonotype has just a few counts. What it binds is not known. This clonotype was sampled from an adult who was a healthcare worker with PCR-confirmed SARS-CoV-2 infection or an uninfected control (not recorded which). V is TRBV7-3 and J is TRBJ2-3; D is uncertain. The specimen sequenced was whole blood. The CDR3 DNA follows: TGTGCCAGCAGCTTAACAAGGACGGACGCAGATACGCAGTATTTT. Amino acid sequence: CASSLTRTDADTQYF.